The 13 T cell receptor beta chains below were found in one sample sequenced in a study of healthy donors' naive CD4 and CD8 T cells. TCR libraries were built from 400 to 650 ng of total RNA by linear amplification. TCRdb used MiXCR to reprocess the reads, holding one entry per CDR3 protein. This table holds about 180,000 distinct CDR3 sequences, about 76% found once. Sequencing used naive CD4+ and CD8+ T cells sorted from blood, pooled from several donors. The receptors originated from a pool of human donors in good health; the sample pools cells from several healthy donors.

The chain joins TRBV29-1 to TRBJ2-5; TRBD1 might be the D (5 bases). Germline CDR1 SQVTM, CDR2 ANQGSEA. V dropped 0 bases and J dropped 1 base, with 9 bases sitting between them. The CDR3 runs 14 residues. This chain's CDR3 is CSVEDGALQETQYF. Written as DNA, the CDR3 is TGCAGCGTTGAAGATGGGGCTCTCCAAGAGACCCAGTACTTC.

The rearrangement links TRBV18 to TRBJ2-5, with 9 bases that match TRBD2. This CDR3 contains 15 residues. Germline V gene sequence: CDR1 KGHSH, CDR2 LQKENI. Unmatched junction bases numbered 6, after V lost 2 bases and J lost 5 bases. In nucleotides, the CDR3 is TGTGCCAGCTCACCATTGCGGGAGGGCTGGGAGACCCAGTACTTC. Translating gives CASSPLREGWETQYF. Supplemented by reference TRBV18 and TRBJ2-5, the full variable domain reads NAGVMQNPRHLVRRRGQEARLRCSPMKGHSHVYWYRQLPEEGLKFMVYLQKENIIDESGMPKERFSAEFPKEGPSILRIQQVVRGDSAAYFCASSPLREGWETQYFGPGTRLLVL.

The rearrangement joins TRBV29-1 to TRBJ1-5; 9 bases map to TRBD1. There are 15 residues in the CDR3. V gave up 6 bases and J gave up 2 bases; unmatched junction bases: 8. Germline V gene data show CDR1 as SQVTM and CDR2 as ANQGSEA. The CDR3 spells CSVSTGGRGNQPQHF. CDR3 nucleotide sequence: TGCAGCGTCTCAACAGGGGGCCGTGGCAATCAGCCCCAGCATTTT.

The chain has TRBV6-6 and TRBJ2-4, with a possible D match to TRBD1 (5 bases). V was clipped by 2 bases and J by 8 bases, with 10 bases between them. This CDR3 has 13 amino acids. The germline V gene has CDR1 MNHNY and CDR2 SVGAGI (reference sequence). This chain's CDR3 is CASSYQGMDIQYF. In DNA form, the CDR3 reads TGTGCCAGCAGTTACCAGGGCATGGACATTCAGTACTTC.

The chain combines TRBV6-5 with TRBJ1-2; tentative D call: TRBD1 (6 bases). Germline V gene lookup returns CDR1 MNHEY and CDR2 SVGAGI. The CDR3 loop spans 14 amino acids. Trimming removed 4 bases at V and 3 bases at J, with 12 bases between. CDR3 loop: CASSSWTADYGYTF. The CDR3 DNA is TGTGCCAGCAGTTCGTGGACAGCGGACTATGGCTACACCTTC.

The J gene is TRBJ1-1, the V gene TRBV15; possible D gene TRBD1, 5 bases. The CDR3 extends over 15 amino acids. CDR1 is LNHNV, CDR2 YYDKDF, per germline (reference sequence). V was clipped by 0 bases and J by 1 base, with 9 bases between them. The CDR3 nucleotides are TGTGCCACCAGCAGAGAGCGGGGCGCGAACACTGAAGCTTTCTTT. Protein: CATSRERGANTEAFF.

The genes are TRBV5-6 and TRBJ1-2; D not resolved. Germline assignment: CDR1 SGHDT and CDR2 YYEEEE. The ends were cut back, 1 base at V and 7 bases at J, with 8 bases in the middle. The CDR3 runs 12 residues. CDR3 protein: CASSLTRSGYTF. The CDR3 nucleotides are TGTGCCAGCAGCTTGACACGTAGTGGCTACACCTTC.

The chain couples TRBV12-3 or TRBV12-4 to TRBJ1-6; the D is unclear. V was clipped by 5 bases and J by 0 bases, with 23 bases between them. CDR3 length: 20 residues. The CDR3 sequence: CASSTPPSLVGSSYNSPLHF. The CDR3 nucleotides are TGTGCCAGCAGTACACCCCCATCTCTAGTGGGGTCCTCCTATAATTCACCCCTCCACTTT.

The sample holds a few counts of this clonotype. The gene calls are TRBV29-1 and TRBJ2-3; maybe TRBD2 (5 bases). The germline gives CDR1 SQVTM, CDR2 ANQGSEA. The CDR3 spans 12 residues. Trimming left V 3 bases short and J 6 bases short, with 10 bases between. The CDR3 region is CSVDAGVDTQYF. CDR3 nucleotide sequence: TGCAGCGTTGATGCCGGGGTTGATACGCAGTATTTT.

This chain links TRBV10-3 with TRBJ2-7, with TRBD2 matching over 8 bases. There are 13 residues in the CDR3. V lost 9 bases and J lost 4; bases outside the gene matches: 8. The germline V gene has CDR1 ENHRY and CDR2 SYGVKD. As DNA, the CDR3 is TGTGCCATGAGACCGGGACTAGAGTACGAGCAGTACTTC. Translated, it gives CAMRPGLEYEQYF.

J is TRBJ2-1 and V is TRBV6-2 or TRBV6-3; 9 bases fit TRBD2. Germline lookup yields CDR1 MNHEY and CDR2 SVGEGT. This CDR3 is 12 amino acids long. Trimming at V came to 10 bases and at J to 9 bases, leaving 7 bases not matched to a gene. The CDR3 DNA sequence: TGTGCCACTAGCGGGAAGTTGCGTGAGCAGTTCTTC. This encodes CATSGKLREQFF.

The CDR3 loop is CASIDGGLRYGYTF. The CDR3 DNA sequence: TGTGCCAGTATCGATGGAGGGTTGCGGTATGGCTACACCTTC. J is TRBJ1-2 and V is TRBV19; D is ambiguous. V was shortened by 7 bases and J by 5 bases, with 17 bases between the two germline ends. This CDR3 spans 14 amino acids. Germline-derived CDR1 and CDR2 are LNHDA and SQIVND (reference sequence).

V and J are TRBV29-1 and TRBJ2-1; D gene uncertain. The length of the CDR3 is 11 residues. The germline V gene encodes CDR1 SQVTM and CDR2 ANQGSEA. With 3 bases removed from V and 12 bases from J, the gap between germline ends came to 12 bases. CDR3 in amino acids: CSVDRFPGQFF. DNA for the CDR3: TGCAGCGTTGATCGGTTCCCGGGGCAGTTCTTC.